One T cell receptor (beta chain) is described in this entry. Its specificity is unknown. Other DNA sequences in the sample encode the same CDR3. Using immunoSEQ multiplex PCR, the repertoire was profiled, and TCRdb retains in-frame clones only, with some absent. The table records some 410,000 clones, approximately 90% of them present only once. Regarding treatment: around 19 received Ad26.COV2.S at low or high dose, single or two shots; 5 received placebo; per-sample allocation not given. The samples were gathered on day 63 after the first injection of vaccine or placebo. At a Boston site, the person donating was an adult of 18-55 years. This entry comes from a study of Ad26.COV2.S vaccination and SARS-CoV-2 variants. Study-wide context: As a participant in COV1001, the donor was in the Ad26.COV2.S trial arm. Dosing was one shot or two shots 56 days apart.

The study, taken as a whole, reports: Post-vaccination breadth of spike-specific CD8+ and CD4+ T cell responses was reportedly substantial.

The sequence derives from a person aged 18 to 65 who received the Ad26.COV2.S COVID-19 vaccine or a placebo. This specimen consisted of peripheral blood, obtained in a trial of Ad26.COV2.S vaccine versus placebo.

The CDR3 here is CASTDRVNSPLHF. As DNA, the CDR3 is TGTGCCAGCACTGACAGGGTTAATTCACCCCTCCACTTT. This chain connects TRBV2 to TRBJ1-6; 7 bases are shared with TRBD1. The germline V gene has CDR1 SNHLY and CDR2 FYNNEI. The J segment lost 6 bases and the V segment lost 7 bases, leaving 3 bases of the junction unmatched. CDR3 length: 13 amino acids.